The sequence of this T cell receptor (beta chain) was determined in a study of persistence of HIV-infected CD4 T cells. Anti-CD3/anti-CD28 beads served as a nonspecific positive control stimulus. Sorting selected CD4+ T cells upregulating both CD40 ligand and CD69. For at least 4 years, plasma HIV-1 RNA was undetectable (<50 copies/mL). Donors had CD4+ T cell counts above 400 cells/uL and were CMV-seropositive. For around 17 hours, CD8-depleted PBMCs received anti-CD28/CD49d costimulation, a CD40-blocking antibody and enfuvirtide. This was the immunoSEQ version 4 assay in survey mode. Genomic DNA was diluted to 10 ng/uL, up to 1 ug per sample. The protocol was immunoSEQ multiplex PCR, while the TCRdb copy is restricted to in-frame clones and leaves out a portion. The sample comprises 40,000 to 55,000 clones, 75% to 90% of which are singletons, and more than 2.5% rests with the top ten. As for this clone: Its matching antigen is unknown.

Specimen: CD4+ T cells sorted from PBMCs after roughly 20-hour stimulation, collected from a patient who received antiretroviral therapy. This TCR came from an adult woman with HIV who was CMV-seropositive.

The CDR3 region is CATISPGVFEQYF. The DNA for the CDR3 is TGTGCCACTATTAGCCCCGGGGTATTCGAGCAGTACTTC. The V gene is TRBV6-5, the J gene TRBJ2-7; a weak D match, TRBD2 (5 bases). V lost 10 bases and J lost 6, with 19 bases in between. The CDR3 runs to 13 residues. The germline CDR1 and CDR2 sequences are MNHEY and SVGAGI.